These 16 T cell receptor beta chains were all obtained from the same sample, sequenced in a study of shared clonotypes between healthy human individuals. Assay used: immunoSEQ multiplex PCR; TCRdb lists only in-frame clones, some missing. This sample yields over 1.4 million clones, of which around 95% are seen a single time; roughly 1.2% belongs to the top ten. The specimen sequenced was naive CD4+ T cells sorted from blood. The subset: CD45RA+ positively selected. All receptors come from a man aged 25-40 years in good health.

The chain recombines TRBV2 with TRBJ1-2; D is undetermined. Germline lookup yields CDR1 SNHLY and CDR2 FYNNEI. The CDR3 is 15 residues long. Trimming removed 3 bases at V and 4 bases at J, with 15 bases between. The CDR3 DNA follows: TGTGCCAGCAGTGACAGATGGAGCGCACTCTATGGCTACACCTTC. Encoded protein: CASSDRWSALYGYTF.

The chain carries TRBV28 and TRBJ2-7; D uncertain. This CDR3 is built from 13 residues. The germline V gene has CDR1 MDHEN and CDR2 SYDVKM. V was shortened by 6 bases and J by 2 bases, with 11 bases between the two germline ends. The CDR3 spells CASRGSGPYEQYF. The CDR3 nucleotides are TGTGCCAGCAGGGGATCCGGCCCCTACGAGCAGTACTTC.

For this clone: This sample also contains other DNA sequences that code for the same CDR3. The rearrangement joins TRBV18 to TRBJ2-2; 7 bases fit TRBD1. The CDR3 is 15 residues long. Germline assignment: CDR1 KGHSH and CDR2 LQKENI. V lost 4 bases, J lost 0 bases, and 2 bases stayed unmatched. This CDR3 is CASSLGTANTGELFF. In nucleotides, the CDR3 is TGTGCCAGCTCACTAGGGACAGCGAACACCGGGGAGCTGTTTTTT.

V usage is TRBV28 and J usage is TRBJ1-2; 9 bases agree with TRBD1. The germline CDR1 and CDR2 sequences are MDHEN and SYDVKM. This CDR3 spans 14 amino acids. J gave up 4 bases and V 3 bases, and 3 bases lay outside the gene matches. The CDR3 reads CASSLRTGVYGYTF. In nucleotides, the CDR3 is TGTGCCAGCAGTTTGCGGACAGGGGTCTATGGCTACACCTTC.

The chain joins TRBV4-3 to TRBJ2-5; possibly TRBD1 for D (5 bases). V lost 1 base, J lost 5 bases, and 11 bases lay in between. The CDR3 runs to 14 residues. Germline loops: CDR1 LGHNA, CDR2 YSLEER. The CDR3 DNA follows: TGCGCCAGCAGCCAAGGTGGCAGGGCTGAGACCCAGTACTTC. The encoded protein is CASSQGGRAETQYF.

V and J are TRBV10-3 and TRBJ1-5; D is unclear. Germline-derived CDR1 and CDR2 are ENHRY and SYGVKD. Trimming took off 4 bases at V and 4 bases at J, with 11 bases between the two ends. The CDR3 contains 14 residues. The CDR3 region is CAISGNGGNQPQHF. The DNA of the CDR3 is TGTGCCATCAGTGGGAACGGAGGGAATCAGCCCCAGCATTTT.

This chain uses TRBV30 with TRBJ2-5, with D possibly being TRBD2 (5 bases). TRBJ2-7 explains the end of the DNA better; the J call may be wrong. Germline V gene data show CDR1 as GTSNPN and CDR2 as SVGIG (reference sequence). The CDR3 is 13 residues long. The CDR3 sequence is CAWSGGRFYEQYF. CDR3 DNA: TGTGCCTGGAGTGGAGGGAGATTCTACGAGCAGTACTTC.

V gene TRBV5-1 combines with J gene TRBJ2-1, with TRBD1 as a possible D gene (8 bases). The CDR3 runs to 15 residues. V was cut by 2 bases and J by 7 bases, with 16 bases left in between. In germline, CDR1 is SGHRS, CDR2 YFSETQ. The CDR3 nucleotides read TGCGCCAGCAGCTTAGGACAGGGACTATCGAATGAGCAGTTCTTC. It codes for CASSLGQGLSNEQFF. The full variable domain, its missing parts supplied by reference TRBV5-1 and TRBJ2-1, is KAGVTQTPRYLIKTRGQQVTLSCSPISGHRSVSWYQQTPGQGLQFLFEYFSETQRNKGNFPGRFSGRQFSNSRSEMNVSTLELGDSALYLCASSLGQGLSNEQFFGPGTRLTVL.

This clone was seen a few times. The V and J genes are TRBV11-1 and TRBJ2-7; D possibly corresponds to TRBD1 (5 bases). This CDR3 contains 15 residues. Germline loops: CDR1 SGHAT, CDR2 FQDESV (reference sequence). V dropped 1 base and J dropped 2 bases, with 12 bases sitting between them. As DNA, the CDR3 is TGTGCCAGCAGCTTAGAATTCACGGACACCTACGAGCAGTACTTC. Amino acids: CASSLEFTDTYEQYF.

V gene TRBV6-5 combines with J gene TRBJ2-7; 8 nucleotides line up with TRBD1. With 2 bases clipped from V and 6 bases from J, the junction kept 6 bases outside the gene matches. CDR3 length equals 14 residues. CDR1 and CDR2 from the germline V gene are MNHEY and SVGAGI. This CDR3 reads CASSYGQGAFEQYF. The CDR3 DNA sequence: TGTGCCAGCAGTTACGGGCAGGGGGCCTTCGAGCAGTACTTC.

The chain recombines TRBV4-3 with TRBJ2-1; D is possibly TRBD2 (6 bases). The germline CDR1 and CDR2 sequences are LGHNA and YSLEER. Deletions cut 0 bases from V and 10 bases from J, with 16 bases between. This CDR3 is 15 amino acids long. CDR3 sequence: CASSQDLRRAREQFF. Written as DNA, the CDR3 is TGCGCCAGCAGCCAAGATCTGAGGAGGGCACGGGAGCAGTTCTTC.

For the CDR3, the DNA is TGTGCCTGGAGTGTGCGGGGGGTTTCGAATAGCAATCAGCCCCAGCATTTT. Its protein product is CAWSVRGVSNSNQPQHF. The chain employs TRBV30 and TRBJ1-5; tentatively, D is TRBD1 (5 bases). CDR1 is GTSNPN and CDR2 is SVGIG in the germline V gene (reference sequence). Trimming cost V 0 bases and J 0 bases, with 15 bases left between them. The CDR3 consists of 17 residues. Based on the CDR3 plus reference TRBV30 and TRBJ1-5, the full variable domain is SQTIHQWPATLVQPVGSPLSLECTVEGTSNPNLYWYRQAAGRGLQLLFYSVGIGQISSEVPQNLSASRPQDRQFILSSKKLLLSDSGFYLCAWSVRGVSNSNQPQHFGDGTRLSIL.

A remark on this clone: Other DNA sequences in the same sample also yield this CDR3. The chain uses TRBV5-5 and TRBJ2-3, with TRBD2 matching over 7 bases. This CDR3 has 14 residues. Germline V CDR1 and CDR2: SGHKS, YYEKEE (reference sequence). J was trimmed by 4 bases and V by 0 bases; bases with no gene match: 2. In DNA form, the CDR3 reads TGTGCCAGCAGCTTGGCGGGAGGTGCAGATACGCAGTATTTT. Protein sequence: CASSLAGGADTQYF.

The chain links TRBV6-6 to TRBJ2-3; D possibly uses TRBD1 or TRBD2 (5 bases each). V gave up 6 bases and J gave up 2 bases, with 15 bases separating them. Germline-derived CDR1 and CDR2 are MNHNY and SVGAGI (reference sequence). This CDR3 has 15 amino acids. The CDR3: CASRDSGALTDTQYF. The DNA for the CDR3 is TGTGCCAGCAGGGACTCCGGGGCCCTCACAGATACGCAGTATTTT.

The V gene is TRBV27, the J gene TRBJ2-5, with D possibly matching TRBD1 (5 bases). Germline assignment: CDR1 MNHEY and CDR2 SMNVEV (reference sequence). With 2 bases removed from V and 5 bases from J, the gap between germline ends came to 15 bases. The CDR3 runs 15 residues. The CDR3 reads CASSLGGRTRETQYF. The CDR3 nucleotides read TGTGCCAGCAGTTTAGGCGGAAGGACAAGGGAGACCCAGTACTTC.

CDR3 residues: CATSRADRPNQPQHF. Here the CDR3 DNA reads TGTGCCACCAGCAGAGCCGACAGGCCCAATCAGCCCCAGCATTTT. The chain carries TRBV15 and TRBJ1-5, with D perhaps matching TRBD1 (6 bases). V shed 1 base and J shed 3 bases, with 10 bases lying between them. The CDR3 totals 15 residues. The germline gives CDR1 LNHNV, CDR2 YYDKDF (reference sequence). Full variable domain (remainder filled in from reference TRBV15 and TRBJ1-5): DAMVIQNPRYQVTQFGKPVTLSCSQTLNHNVMYWYQQKSSQAPKLLFHYYDKDFNNEADTPDNFQSRRPNTSFCFLDIRSPGLGDTAMYLCATSRADRPNQPQHFGDGTRLSIL.